This paragraph covers one T cell receptor (beta chain) sequence. What it binds is unknown. The sample originates from a study of shared clonotypes between healthy human individuals. Whole-study context: CD4 naive and CD4 memory each took three plates per donor, while CD8 naive took two and CD8 memory one. Broader study findings: All-four-donor shared clonotypes had higher generation probabilities than non-shared clonotypes did. The low donor count limited represented genetic and exposure-history diversity. Larger estimated richness was generally recorded for naive subsets relative to memory subsets.

Positive CCR7 selection of CD45RO-negative cells yielded the naive CD8 cells, and terminally differentiated effector memory CD45RA+ cells were excluded. Sequenced by immunoSEQ multiplex PCR; TCRdb stores in-frame clones only, minus some. The sample includes approximately 650,000 clones, about 95% of them seen just once. This CDR3 is 13 amino acids long. Germline CDR1 reads MDHEN; CDR2 reads SYDVKM. Between the trimmed V and J ends, which lost 5 bases and 3 bases, there was a span of 10 bases. The chain is built from TRBV28 and TRBJ1-2, with D tentatively TRBD1 (6 bases). The sample taken for sequencing was naive CD8+ T cells sorted from blood. The source is a woman in her twenties or thirties in good health. The CDR3 reads CASSHREDYGYTF. The CDR3 bases are TGTGCCAGCAGTCACAGGGAGGACTATGGCTACACCTTC.